This TCR beta chain is from a study of T-cell reconstitution after alpha-beta-depleted transplantation in children (dated by TCRdb to 2015 to 2016). General notes on the study: The study quantitatively tracked T-cell immune reconstitution after TCRalphabeta/CD19-depleted allogeneic hematopoietic cell transplantation in children using TCR repertoire profiling. Summary of the overall study and its limitations: The high TCRbeta diversity at day 60 in some patients was ascribed to recipient T cells and intrathymic progenitors that had survived conditioning. Over subsequent months, a decline in hyperexpanded clone frequencies was noted, and after one year, T-cell counts and TCRbeta diversity were mostly ascribed to newly produced T cells. Apparently early alphabetaT-cell count recovery about two months after transplant reportedly relied on only several hundred rapidly expanded clones derived from non-depleted graft cells.

Spanning cysteine to phenylalanine, the CDR3 consists of 11 amino acids. The only DNA kept is the CDR3, 33 bases in frame from the first base. V lost 6 bases and J lost 10 bases; the stretch between them is 11 bases long. What the treatment or condition label conveys for this sample: allogeneic hematopoietic cell transplantation with graft depleted of TCRalphabeta T cells and CD19 B cells. The transplant recipients were children given TCRalphabeta/CD19-depleted allogeneic hematopoietic cell grafts. This clonotype was seen at least ten times. Its specific antigen is unknown. No much larger clone is present one base from it, and per-base qualities are unavailable. Library preparation was by PCR. The sequencer listed for this sample is Illumina HiSeq 2500. Molecular barcoding was employed in the preparation of TCR libraries, with unique molecular identifiers being used to normalize TCRbeta repertoire quantification. TCRdb reworked the public reads: Q25 trimming with fastp, MiXCR clone assembly, productive beta chains retained. A single entry per CDR3 protein holds the most common genes and DNA from its merged rows. This sample gives a few hundred thousand distinct CDR3 sequences in total; approximately 10% of them show up just once. In total, the top ten clones hold over 25% of the sample.

The source is a child less than two years old with acute myeloid leukemia, due to receive a stem cell transplant. Sequencing used PBMCs, obtained before TCRalphabeta/CD19-depleted stem cell transplant. The rearrangement combines TRBV12-3 or TRBV12-4 with TRBJ2-3; TRBD1 is perhaps the D gene, given 5 matching bases. The sequenced DNA: TGTGCCAGCAGCGACAGCCGTGCGCAGTATTTT. It translates to CASSDSRAQYF.